This TCR beta chain stems from a study of T cells in Graves' hyperthyroidism and ophthalmopathy. TCR beta CDR3 sequences were amplified from RNA transcripts. First-round RT-PCR with HTBI primers amplified the TCR CDR3 region. TCRdb re-derived calls from the multiplex PCR reads in MiXCR, one entry per CDR3 protein. The data show around 690,000 distinct CDR3 sequences, with around 15% seen just once and around 16% held by the top ten. The CDR3 loop spans 14 amino acids. V was cut by 0 bases and J by 0 bases, with 5 bases left in between. From germline, CDR1 is ENHRY and CDR2 SYGVKD. The sequencing input was blood. This receptor was taken from a man in his fifties or sixties with Graves' hyperthyroidism. This sequence joins TRBV10-3 and TRBJ1-1; no clear D. In DNA form, the CDR3 reads TGTGCCATCAGTGAGTCAATGGTGAACACTGAAGCTTTCTTT. It translates to CAISESMVNTEAFF.